The clone carrying this T cell receptor beta chain showed up just a few times. Its specificity is not known. Germline V gives CDR1 SGHVS, CDR2 FQNEAQ. V shed 5 bases and J 5 bases; nucleotides not matched to a gene: 14. The CDR3 totals 17 residues. 5'RACE template switching generated TCR cDNA, adding a universal primer site and UMIs. TCRdb re-called the 5' RACE reads through MiXCR, storing one row per CDR3 protein. The profile shows under 400,000 distinct CDR3 sequences, roughly 11% of them singletons. The data were taken from a study of T cells after yellow fever vaccination. Study-wide context: The SMART-Seq v4 Ultra Low Input method served to prepare the low-cell-number fractions.

Study observations and caveats: Detected again after the booster were most primary-vaccination clones, at 95% to 98% CD4 and 70% to 90% CD8.

This specimen was PBMCs, taken on the day of the first yellow fever vaccination. The gene calls are TRBV7-8 and TRBJ2-5; 10 bases map to TRBD2. This TCR was recovered from a man aged 18 to 30 who received the YFV17D yellow fever vaccine. CDR3 coding DNA: TGTGCCAGCAGCCCATACCCCCCAGCGGGGGGGCGGGAGACCCAGTACTTC. Its protein is CASSPYPPAGGRETQYF. Combining the CDR3 with reference TRBV7-8 and TRBJ2-5 gives the whole variable domain GAGVSQSPRYKVAKRGQDVALRCDPISGHVSLFWYQQALGQGPEFLTYFQNEAQLDKSGLPSDRFFAERPEGSVSTLKIQRTQQEDSAVYLCASSPYPPAGGRETQYFGPGTRLLVL.